Each of the 6 T cell receptor beta chains below was sequenced from the same sample in a study of control samples from healthy donors and cancer patients. The assay was immunoSEQ multiplex PCR, and TCRdb's table has in-frame clones only and misses some. Seen here are some 120,000 clones, over 90% observed once, and the top ten hold less than 3.5%. Source material: blood. The receptors shown here come from a man aged 25 to 40 in good health.

The chain links TRBV24-1 to TRBJ1-1; D possibly corresponds to TRBD1 (5 bases). The germline gives CDR1 KGHDR, CDR2 SFDVKD. V was cut by 6 bases and J by 10 bases, with 14 bases left in between. CDR3 length equals 12 residues. Here the CDR3 reads CATSSWGGGAFF. DNA of the CDR3: TGTGCCACCAGTTCCTGGGGCGGGGGAGCTTTCTTT.

This chain links TRBV27 with TRBJ1-2; D gene unclear. Trimming pared 4 bases from V and 7 bases from J, leaving 16 bases between. This CDR3 has 14 amino acids. Germline loops: CDR1 MNHEY, CDR2 SMNVEV (reference sequence). In nucleotides, the CDR3 is TGTGCCAGCAGTTCCCCCCCCGGGGAGGGTGGCTACACCTTC. Protein product: CASSSPPGEGGYTF.

The chain links TRBV5-6 to TRBJ2-1; tentatively, D is TRBD2 (5 bases). The CDR3 spans 17 residues. V lost 1 base to trimming and J lost 0 bases, with 14 bases between them. Per germline, CDR1 SGHDT and CDR2 YYEEEE. CDR3 coding DNA: TGTGCCAGCAGCTTGAGGACTGGGGTGAGCTCCTACAATGAGCAGTTCTTC. Translation: CASSLRTGVSSYNEQFF.

The rearrangement joins TRBV6-4 to TRBJ1-2, with 7 bases lining up with TRBD1. CDR1 is MRHNA and CDR2 is SNTAGT in the germline V gene. This CDR3 comprises 16 residues. J was trimmed by 2 bases and V by 4 bases; bases with no gene match: 10. The CDR3 sequence: CASSASGGSPNYGYTF. The CDR3, as DNA: TGTGCCAGCAGTGCTTCAGGGGGATCTCCAAACTATGGCTACACCTTC.

The V gene is TRBV5-6, the J gene TRBJ2-1, with D possibly TRBD1 on 5 matching bases. V was trimmed by 4 bases and J by 6 bases, leaving 23 bases between them. CDR1 is SGHDT, CDR2 YYEEEE, per germline. The CDR3 covers 17 residues. CDR3: CASSTPSQGYNVNEQFF. The DNA of the CDR3 is TGTGCCAGCAGCACCCCATCCCAGGGCTACAACGTCAATGAGCAGTTCTTC. Looking up the rest from reference TRBV5-6 and TRBJ2-1 gives the full variable domain: DAGVTQSPTHLIKTRGQQVTLRCSPKSGHDTVSWYQQALGQGPQFIFQYYEEEERQRGNFPDRFSGHQFPNYSSELNVNALLLGDSALYLCASSTPSQGYNVNEQFFGPGTRLTVL.

The V gene is TRBV6-5, the J gene TRBJ1-4, with 9 bases aligning to TRBD1. The V gene end was trimmed by 3 bases and the J gene end by 10 bases; junction bases not matched to a gene: 12. The CDR3 contains 16 residues. Germline CDR1 and CDR2: MNHEY and SVGAGI. The CDR3 loop reads CASSYPIPGQGGKLFF. The CDR3 bases are TGTGCCAGCAGTTATCCAATTCCGGGACAGGGAGGAAAACTGTTTTTT.